This T cell receptor (beta chain) was sequenced in a study of Ad26.COV2.S vaccination and SARS-CoV-2 variants. Findings and caveats of the study: There was a possibility that the TCR breadth and depth analyses underestimated total T cell responses.

Clones were sequenced by immunoSEQ multiplex PCR, and TCRdb holds only the in-frame ones, with some missing. The sample lists more than 250,000 clones, roughly 86% seen once, with over 2.5% in the top ten. Details on this clone: As yet, its antigen is unknown.

The CDR3 covers 14 residues. The germline CDR1 and CDR2 sequences are SNHLY and FYNNEI. Trimming pared 3 bases from V and 2 bases from J, leaving 11 bases between. As for treatment: about 20 received Ad26.COV2.S at low or high dose, single or two shots; 5 received placebo; per-sample allocation not given. Specimen acquisition occurred on day 63 following the initial vaccine or placebo injection. This TCR was sampled from a person aged 18 to 65 who received the Ad26.COV2.S COVID-19 vaccine or a placebo. The chain employs TRBV2 and TRBJ2-7, with unresolved D. The starting material was peripheral blood, obtained in a trial of Ad26.COV2.S vaccine versus placebo. The CDR3 region has the DNA TGTGCCAGCAGTGAGGGTTTTTTTCCCTACGAGCAGTACTTC. Protein sequence: CASSEGFFPYEQYF.